The 17 T cell receptor beta chains presented below share a single source sample, sequenced in a study of cytotoxic CD8 clonotypes in ibrutinib-treated CLL. Data came from immunoSEQ multiplex PCR; TCRdb stores just in-frame clones and leaves some out. The data contain roughly 180,000 clones, around 80% of them singletons. The sequences come from PBMCs, collected after 24 months of ibrutinib treatment. The receptors were sampled from a human donor with chronic lymphocytic leukemia.

The V gene is TRBV20-1, the J gene TRBJ1-1; the match to TRBD1 covers 8 bases. V lost 5 bases to trimming and J lost 11 bases; unmatched junction nucleotides: 7. This CDR3 has 11 residues. CDR1 and CDR2 (germline): DFQATT, SNEGSKA (reference sequence). The CDR3 reads CSASSDREAFF. CDR3 sequence (DNA): TGCAGTGCTTCGTCGGACAGGGAGGCTTTCTTT.

V usage is TRBV7-8 and J usage is TRBJ2-6; D possibly uses TRBD1 or TRBD2 (5 bases each). In germline, CDR1 is SGHVS, CDR2 FQNEAQ. The CDR3 is made up of 17 amino acids. The germline V and J ends were trimmed by 4 bases and 0 bases, with 13 bases remaining between them. This CDR3 reads CASSSRGFRSGANVLTF. DNA of the CDR3: TGTGCCAGCAGCTCGAGGGGTTTTCGCTCTGGGGCCAACGTCCTGACTTTC.

The chain links TRBV27 to TRBJ1-1, with 9 bases fitting TRBD1. The ends lost 6 bases at V and 1 base at J; junction bases unmatched: 6. Germline CDR1 and CDR2: MNHEY and SMNVEV (reference sequence). The CDR3 totals 15 residues. The chain's CDR3 is CASRSWTGENTEAFF. For the CDR3, the DNA is TGTGCCAGCAGATCATGGACAGGGGAGAACACTGAAGCTTTCTTT.

The chain combines TRBV6-5 with TRBJ2-7; D may be TRBD1 (6 bases). Deletions cut 0 bases from V and 6 bases from J, with 18 bases between. The CDR3 runs to 16 residues. The germline gives CDR1 MNHEY, CDR2 SVGAGI. The CDR3: CASSYSILQGVTEQYF. The CDR3 DNA sequence: TGTGCCAGCAGTTACTCGATATTACAGGGCGTTACCGAGCAGTACTTC.

The chain uses TRBV2 and TRBJ1-3, with D possibly being TRBD1 (5 bases). The V end lost 8 bases, the J end lost 5 bases, and 10 bases lay between the germline ends. Per the germline V gene, CDR1 is SNHLY and CDR2 is FYNNEI. The CDR3 loop spans 12 amino acids. The DNA of the CDR3 is TGTGCCAGCGGGGGAATCAGAAACACCATATATTTT. This sequence encodes CASGGIRNTIYF.

The chain combines TRBV6-5 with TRBJ2-1; 7 bases fit TRBD2. The CDR3 extends over 13 amino acids. Germline assignment: CDR1 MNHEY and CDR2 SVGAGI. V lost 3 bases, J lost 7 bases, and 3 bases stayed unmatched. This chain's CDR3 is CASSYLGGNEQFF. DNA for the CDR3: TGTGCCAGCAGTTATCTGGGGGGGAATGAGCAGTTCTTC.

This clone occurred once. The chain joins TRBV27 to TRBJ1-1; D may be TRBD1 (6 bases). Germline V gene data show CDR1 as MNHEY and CDR2 as SMNVEV (reference sequence). V dropped 1 base and J dropped 10 bases, with 10 bases sitting between them. The CDR3 totals 12 residues. CDR3 loop: CASSLYRGTAFF. CDR3 nucleotide sequence: TGTGCCAGCAGTTTATATAGGGGGACAGCTTTCTTT.

This clone turned up a few times. The chain joins TRBV4-2 to TRBJ1-5; 10 nucleotides line up with TRBD1. The CDR3 runs 17 residues. The junction had 14 bases not matched to a gene; V was cut back by 6 bases and J by 6 bases. Germline V gene sequence: CDR1 LGHNA, CDR2 YNFKEQ. This chain's CDR3 is CASSVARDRGQAQPQHF. The CDR3 nucleotides read TGTGCCAGCAGTGTGGCCCGGGACAGGGGTCAGGCTCAGCCCCAGCATTTT.

The V and J genes are TRBV11-3 and TRBJ2-3, with D perhaps assigned TRBD1 or TRBD2 (5 bases each). The CDR3 sequence is 16 residues long. V lost 1 base, J lost 0 bases, and 11 bases lay in between. Germline CDR1 and CDR2: SGHNT and YENEEA. The DNA for the CDR3 is TGTGCCAGCAGCTTAGGCACGGGACCCAGCACAGATACGCAGTATTTT. It specifies CASSLGTGPSTDTQYF.

As to this clone: This same CDR3 is encoded by further DNA sequences in the sample. This sequence joins TRBV2 and TRBJ2-7; D uncertain. V was trimmed by 4 bases and J by 1 base, leaving 11 bases between them. Germline CDR1 reads SNHLY; CDR2 reads FYNNEI. This CDR3 is built from 14 residues. For the CDR3, the DNA is TGTGCCAGCAGTGGGCAGACCTCTTCCTACGAGCAGTACTTC. This sequence encodes CASSGQTSSYEQYF.

This clone appeared once. This rearrangement joins TRBV6-5 to TRBJ1-1; D gene unclear. Germline CDR1 reads MNHEY; CDR2 reads SVGAGI. This CDR3 contains 15 residues. V lost 4 bases and J 1 base, leaving 13 bases between the germline ends. The CDR3 nucleotides read TGTGCCAGCAGTTCTCTAGGTGTCAAGAACACTGAAGCTTTCTTT. It encodes CASSSLGVKNTEAFF.

This clone occurred a few times. The chain uses TRBV6-5 and TRBJ1-5; D not certain. Germline-derived CDR1 and CDR2 are MNHEY and SVGAGI. There are 13 residues in the CDR3. V was pared by 2 bases and J by 6 bases, with 8 bases between. The CDR3 is CASSYLGGQPQHF. CDR3 bases: TGTGCCAGCAGTTACCTGGGAGGTCAGCCCCAGCATTTT.

The chain joins TRBV7-2 to TRBJ1-6; 7 positions agree with TRBD1. The CDR3 has 14 amino acids. The germline gives CDR1 SGHTA, CDR2 FQGNSA. The V segment lost 5 bases and the J segment 7 bases; nucleotides outside the gene matches: 5. The CDR3, as DNA: TGTGCCAGCAGCGTACAGGGGCGGAATTCACCCCTCCACTTT. Its translation is CASSVQGRNSPLHF.

The V and J genes are TRBV5-5 and TRBJ2-1, with 7 bases matching TRBD2. V was pared by 4 bases and J by 7 bases, with 11 bases of the junction left unmatched. Germline CDR1 SGHKS, CDR2 YYEKEE (reference sequence). The CDR3 contains 15 residues. CDR3 in DNA: TGTGCCAGCAGCACCCAACTCGGGGGGTTTAATGAGCAGTTCTTC. Its translation is CASSTQLGGFNEQFF.

The rearrangement uses TRBV9 and TRBJ2-6; no clear D gene. This CDR3 contains 13 residues. Germline V gene lookup returns CDR1 SGDLS and CDR2 YYNGEE. The ends were cut back, 0 bases at V and 2 bases at J, with 0 bases in the middle. The CDR3 region is CASSVAGANVLTF. In DNA form, the CDR3 reads TGTGCCAGCAGCGTAGCTGGGGCCAACGTCCTGACTTTC.

The chain has TRBV4-2 and TRBJ1-4; 9 bases map to TRBD1. With V trimmed by 4 bases and J by 2 bases, 5 bases remained unmatched. This CDR3 spans 16 amino acids. Germline values: CDR1 LGHNA, CDR2 YNFKEQ. The CDR3 here is CASSRTGTGTNEKLFF. The CDR3 DNA is TGTGCCAGCAGCCGAACCGGGACAGGGACTAATGAAAAACTGTTTTTT.

The V call is TRBV5-4, the J call TRBJ2-3; 8 bases align to TRBD2. The germline V gene has CDR1 SGHNT and CDR2 YYREEE (reference sequence). V was pared by 5 bases and J by 4 bases, with 12 bases of the junction left unmatched. The CDR3 is made up of 16 amino acids. The CDR3 here is CASSIPRGREADTQYF. The CDR3 DNA is TGTGCCAGCAGTATCCCCCGGGGGCGGGAGGCAGATACGCAGTATTTT.